This T cell receptor beta chain derives from a study of T-cell memory formation after mild COVID-19. Germline CDR1 KGHDR, CDR2 SFDVKD. This CDR3 region has 13 residues. V shed 4 bases and J shed 10 bases, with 14 bases lying between them. Study-level findings and limits: Pre-infection memory held some responding clones, suggesting pre-existing cross-reactive T cells responded.

This clonotype was detected ten times or more. Its antigen remains unknown. TCR alpha and TCR beta cDNA libraries carrying sample barcodes and UMIs came from 5'RACE with constant-segment primers. MiXCR was run by TCRdb on the 5' RACE reads, yielding one entry per CDR3 protein. In the table there are around 510,000 distinct CDR3 sequences, about 20% of which are singletons. Sequencing used PBMCs or a T cell subset sorted from them (not recorded which). The V and J genes are TRBV24-1 and TRBJ2-3, with D unresolved. The sequence came from an adult woman who had mild COVID-19 (a few samples of this study predate the infection). Cell type and time point are not known. This chain's CDR3 is CATSDVALAAQYF. CDR3 nucleotides: TGTGCCACCAGTGACGTCGCCCTTGCTGCGCAGTATTTT.